This T cell receptor beta chain emerged from a study of blood T cell repertoires in COVID-19 (dated by TCRdb to between 2020 and 2021). With respect to the entire study: Collaborator samples came from the United States, Italy and Spain and covered acute and convalescent phases of COVID-19. Where available, HLA class I and class II types were taken from metadata supplied by the sample provider and were not determined by assay-based typing. Deeply sampled blood TCRbeta repertoires from subjects exposed to, actively infected with, or recovered from COVID-19 were included in the dataset. The samples were drawn from two sources: the first 160 participants of the ongoing ImmuneRACE study, and 950 to 1,500 subjects contributed by 6 global collaborators. The repertoires were made available in a free public database intended to serve as a resource for research on the immune response to SARS-CoV-2. Nearly every sample came with metadata listing a de-identified subject ID, COVID-19 status, age in years and sex. The material from the prospective study consisted of cDNA or gDNA derived from T cells, B-cell-depleted T cells, or PBMCs. Broader findings and caveats from the paper: The quantity of clinical and demographic metadata differed by source and by participant and was supplied without curation.

In the prospective study, participants were about 18 to 89 years old, resided in 25 or so geographic areas of the United States, and were enrolled through a virtual design. Cohort assignment in the prospective study relied on participant-reported clinical history from a screening survey and a study questionnaire. In the prospective study, mobile phlebotomists collected whole blood, serum and a nasopharyngeal or oropharyngeal swab from each participant. Prospective study participants could optionally give additional blood draws and questionnaires over an approximately two-month period. Blood samples from the prospective study were shipped frozen or at room temperature prior to DNA extraction. The immunoSEQ Assay, a bias-controlled multiplex PCR, was used to amplify TCRbeta CDR3 regions from genomic DNA. The source study handled its data this way. Nucleated cell counts per sample were estimated from amplification of reference gene primers within the assay. To quantify the absolute abundance of each unique TCRbeta CDR3 rearrangement, sequence reads were collapsed and filtered. For each sample, productive Simpson clonality was calculated as the square root of Simpson's diversity index over productive rearrangements. TCRdb re-hosts the immuneACCESS table, in-frame sequences only. Its copies lack some clones; in the studies checked, an unresolved V gene accounts for under half of them, and the cause for the rest is not known. V and J calls and clone size follow that table, whereas D and trimming were derived from the DNA. A total of roughly 200,000 clones appear in this sample, 65% to 90% of them only once. The biggest ten clones account for about 5.5% of the sample.

In the case of this clone: It lacks a known antigen. No base qualities exist here, and no much larger clone lies one base off it.

Measured from the cysteine to the phenylalanine, the CDR3 is 15 residues long. Only the CDR3 DNA is retained, 45 bases long and in frame from the first base. For CDR1 and CDR2, the germline V gene lists SGHVS and FNYEAQ. The junction shows trimming of 4 bases on V and 5 bases on J, plus 17 bases between the germline ends. The V and J genes are TRBV7-6 and TRBJ2-5; the D segment could be TRBD2, given 5 matching bases. This clonotype originated in a woman between 55 and 75 years old with acute COVID-19. The specimen was PBMCs or T cells enriched from blood (not recorded which). The DNA sequence is given as TGTGCCAGCAGCTCCGGGTCCGGAGGCATCGAGACCCAGTACTTC. It is translated as CASSSGSGGIETQYF.